This entry describes one T cell receptor beta chain. The data were obtained in a study of blood T cell repertoires in COVID-19. The wider study: There were acute and convalescent COVID-19 samples, and they came from the United States, Italy and Spain.

The CDR3 has 14 residues. CDR1 is WSHSY and CDR2 is SAAADI in the germline V gene. After removal of 5 bases from V and 2 bases from J, the junction contained 3 bases not matched to a gene. Participants came from 20 to 25 US areas, aged roughly 18 to 100 years. Cohort allocation depended upon clinical history that participants reported. How the authors handled the data: Amplifying reference gene primers gave estimates of nucleated cell counts. Repertoires were generated with immunoSEQ multiplex PCR, while TCRdb's copy carries only in-frame clones and drops some. The V and J calls and clone size were taken over from that table, and D and trimming were inferred from the DNA. The data show about 370,000 clones, roughly nine tenths seen once.

This sequence originates from a woman between 40 and 50 years old who had been exposed to COVID-19. V is TRBV10-2 and J is TRBJ2-1, with TRBD2 identical over 7 bases. Sample: PBMCs or T cells enriched from blood (not recorded which). CDR3 in amino acids: CASSRGRPYNEQFF. Here the CDR3 DNA reads TGCGCCAGCAGTCGCGGGAGACCCTACAATGAGCAGTTCTTC.